This T cell receptor beta chain was retrieved from a study of early T cells in non-severe SARS-CoV-2 infection. CDR1 and CDR2 from the germline V gene are SGHVS and FQNEAQ. This CDR3 comprises 15 residues. V dropped 5 bases and J dropped 8; count of bases not matched to a gene: 7. Unique molecular identifiers were affixed to single, distinct cDNA molecules. TCRdb processed the 5' RACE reads anew with MiXCR; each CDR3 protein has one entry. This table holds some 66,000 distinct CDR3 sequences, around 13% found once. The sequence was obtained from an adult who was a healthcare worker with PCR-confirmed SARS-CoV-2 infection or an uninfected control (not recorded which). This chain joins TRBV7-8 and TRBJ2-1; 12 nucleotides agree with TRBD2. Sequencing was performed on whole blood. CDR3 region: CASSQSSGRADEQFF. The DNA for the CDR3 is TGTGCCAGCAGCCAGTCTAGCGGGAGGGCCGATGAGCAGTTCTTC.